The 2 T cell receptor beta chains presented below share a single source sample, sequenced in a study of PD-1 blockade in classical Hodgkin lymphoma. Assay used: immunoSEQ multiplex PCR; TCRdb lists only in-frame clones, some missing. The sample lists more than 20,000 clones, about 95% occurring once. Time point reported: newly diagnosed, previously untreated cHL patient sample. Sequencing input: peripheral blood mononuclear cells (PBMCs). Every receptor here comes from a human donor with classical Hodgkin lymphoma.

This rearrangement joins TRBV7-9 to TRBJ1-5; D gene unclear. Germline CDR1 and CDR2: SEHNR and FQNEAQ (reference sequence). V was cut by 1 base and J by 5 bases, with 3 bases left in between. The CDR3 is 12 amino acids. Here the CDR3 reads CASSLGYQPQHF. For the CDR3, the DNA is TGTGCCAGCAGCTTAGGTTATCAGCCCCAGCATTTT.

The CDR3 DNA reads TGTGCCAGCAGCTTAAGAGGGGAGAACACCGGGGAGCTGTTTTTT. This gives the protein CASSLRGENTGELFF. The V gene is TRBV7-6, the J gene TRBJ2-2; either TRBD1 or TRBD2 may fit D (5 bases each). CDR3 length: 15 residues. Trimming took 2 bases from V and 1 from J, leaving 8 bases between them. The germline CDR1 and CDR2 sequences are SGHVS and FNYEAQ.